This T cell receptor (beta chain) was observed in a study of long-term antiretroviral therapy in people with HIV. Assay version v3.0 of immunoSEQ was used, and it was run at survey level. Using immunoSEQ multiplex PCR, the repertoire was profiled, and TCRdb retains in-frame clones only, with some absent. Of about 27,000 clones listed, about 84% were seen once; the top ten hold roughly a tenth. Study-wide results and limits: Absence of data on ART adherence, viral resistance or therapy changes was noted. Clones that had undergone expansion before ART prevailed in the repertoire throughout all time points.

As to this clone: Antigen: not known.

Germline V CDR1 and CDR2: MNHNS, SASEGT. The CDR3 is 15 amino acids. V shed 6 bases and J 0 bases; nucleotides not matched to a gene: 0. This TCR derives from a man aged 18-30 years with HIV. The rearrangement uses TRBV6-1 and TRBJ2-1; 12 bases are shared with TRBD2. The sequencing here drew on unsorted PBMCs, taken 0.8 years before starting antiretroviral therapy. Here the CDR3 DNA reads TGTGCCAGCAGGACTAGCGGGAGCTCCTACAATGAGCAGTTCTTC. As protein: CASRTSGSSYNEQFF.